This TCR beta chain was observed in a study of CD8 T cells in ankylosing spondylitis. A single count supports this clonotype. Its antigen is undetermined. Study-wide findings and caveats: Disease-linked clones reportedly showed significant enrichment in matched ankylosing spondylitis synovial fluid.

Between the trimmed V and J ends, which lost 6 bases and 2 bases, there was a span of 4 bases. From germline, CDR1 is MDHEN and CDR2 SYDVKM. This CDR3 spans 11 amino acids. TCRdb redid the calling of the 5' RACE reads with MiXCR, one entry per CDR3 protein. The sample has 85,000 to 90,000 distinct CDR3 sequences; around 30% are singletons. The specimen sequenced was blood, either unsorted or a sorted T cell fraction (not recorded which). The chain is built from TRBV28 and TRBJ1-2; D unresolved. The origin of this receptor is a male donor with ankylosing spondylitis or in good health (not recorded which). The CDR3 coding sequence is TGTGCCAGCAGGGACAACTATGGCTACACCTTC. Its protein product is CASRDNYGYTF.